The 26 T cell receptor beta chains below all came from one sample that was sequenced in a study of blood T cell repertoires in COVID-19. Profiling relied on immunoSEQ multiplex PCR, and the TCRdb table lists in-frame clones only, not all of them. The table records tens of thousands of clones, roughly 80% of them present only once. The sequenced sample consisted of peripheral blood. The source of these receptors is a human donor in a cohort sampled during active COVID-19.

In its sample, this clone was seen once. The chain recombines TRBV5-1 with TRBJ2-7; D gene ambiguous. The CDR3 runs 13 residues. The ends were cut back, 1 base at V and 4 bases at J, with 9 bases in the middle. From germline, CDR1 is SGHRS and CDR2 YFSETQ. CDR3 region: CASSLKAPYEQYF. CDR3 bases: TGCGCCAGCAGCTTGAAAGCGCCTTACGAGCAGTACTTC.

The chain has TRBV7-9 and TRBJ1-1; D unclear. This CDR3 spans 12 amino acids. V gave up 5 bases and J gave up 7 bases, with 11 bases separating them. In germline, CDR1 is SEHNR, CDR2 FQNEAQ (reference sequence). Written as DNA, the CDR3 is TGTGCCAGCAGCCCAAATCGGGGTGAAGCTTTCTTT. Amino acid sequence: CASSPNRGEAFF.

The chain joins TRBV6-2 or TRBV6-3 to TRBJ1-2, with TRBD1 as a possible D gene (6 bases). There are 13 residues in the CDR3. Germline loops: CDR1 MNHEY, CDR2 SVGEGT. V shed 5 bases and J shed 5 bases, with 12 bases lying between them. The CDR3 reads CASSQTGPYGYTF. The CDR3 DNA is TGTGCCAGCAGTCAAACAGGGCCTTATGGCTACACCTTC.

The chain uses TRBV5-1 and TRBJ1-1, with 7 nucleotides matching TRBD1. CDR1 is SGHRS and CDR2 is YFSETQ in the germline V gene. With V trimmed by 1 base and J by 1 base, 4 bases remained unmatched. The CDR3 is made up of 15 amino acids. The CDR3 bases are TGCGCCAGCAGCTTGTTCGACAGGGCGAACACTGAAGCTTTCTTT. This sequence encodes CASSLFDRANTEAFF.

J is TRBJ2-5 and V is TRBV4-2, with 12 bases matching TRBD2. Trimming at V came to 0 bases and at J to 2 bases, leaving 1 base not matched to a gene. This CDR3 contains 16 residues. Germline CDR1 LGHNA, CDR2 YNFKEQ. The CDR3 DNA is TGTGCCAGCAGCCAAGATCTAGCGGGAGGGCAAGAGACCCAGTACTTC. The encoded protein is CASSQDLAGGQETQYF.

The chain is built from TRBV28 and TRBJ2-7; TRBD1 aligns across 7 bases. V trimming: 2 bases; J trimming: 4 bases; junction bases outside the gene matches: 8. Per germline, CDR1 MDHEN and CDR2 SYDVKM. CDR3 length: 15 residues. The CDR3: CASSLPNRGEYEQYF. The DNA of the CDR3 is TGTGCCAGCAGTTTACCTAACAGGGGCGAATACGAGCAGTACTTC.

This clone was observed a handful of times. This chain joins TRBV6-5 and TRBJ2-5; D possibly corresponds to TRBD1 (5 bases). The V gene's germline CDR1 is MNHEY and CDR2 SVGAGI. The V end lost 3 bases, the J end lost 5 bases, and 13 bases lay between the germline ends. This CDR3 has 14 residues. CDR3 in amino acids: CASSYGQGLETQYF. The CDR3 DNA reads as TGTGCCAGCAGTTATGGGCAGGGTCTGGAGACCCAGTACTTC.

The rearrangement uses TRBV7-9 and TRBJ1-6; D perhaps matches TRBD1 (6 bases). The CDR3 contains 14 residues. Trimming pared 2 bases from V and 6 bases from J, leaving 8 bases between. Per the germline V gene, CDR1 is SEHNR and CDR2 is FQNEAQ (reference sequence). The CDR3 spells CASSLHRANSPLHF. In DNA form, the CDR3 reads TGTGCCAGCAGCTTACACAGGGCTAATTCACCCCTCCACTTT.

The chain links TRBV6-5 to TRBJ1-1; perhaps TRBD1 as D (6 bases). The CDR3 runs to 13 residues. Trimming took 8 bases from V and 0 from J, leaving 10 bases between them. Germline V gene lookup returns CDR1 MNHEY and CDR2 SVGAGI. The CDR3 is CASLKGVNTEAFF. DNA for the CDR3: TGTGCCAGCCTAAAGGGGGTGAACACTGAAGCTTTCTTT.

This rearrangement joins TRBV5-4 to TRBJ1-4, with D maybe TRBD1 (5 bases). The CDR3 runs to 16 residues. The V and J ends lost 2 bases and 4 bases respectively, with 15 bases between them. Germline V gene lookup returns CDR1 SGHNT and CDR2 YYREEE (reference sequence). The CDR3 loop is CASSLGTGGNNEKLFF. In DNA, the CDR3 is TGTGCCAGCAGCTTAGGGACGGGAGGGAATAATGAAAAACTGTTTTTT.

This clone was counted a single time. The rearrangement joins TRBV6-6 to TRBJ2-3; TRBD1 matches at 9 bases. Germline CDR1 is MNHNY and CDR2 is SVGAGI (reference sequence). CDR3 length: 14 amino acids. After removal of 6 bases from V and 0 bases from J, the junction contained 1 base not matched to a gene. The CDR3 DNA follows: TGTGCCAGCAGGGGGACAGGGAGCACAGATACGCAGTATTTT. Translating gives CASRGTGSTDTQYF.

The chain has TRBV6-5 and TRBJ1-2, with D perhaps TRBD1 (6 bases). The CDR3 sequence is 15 residues long. V was cut by 0 bases and J by 8 bases, with 16 bases left in between. The germline gives CDR1 MNHEY, CDR2 SVGAGI. The CDR3 loop is CASSYSYRVLWGYTF. The CDR3 nucleotides read TGTGCCAGCAGTTACTCGTACAGGGTACTATGGGGCTACACCTTC.

V gene TRBV10-3 combines with J gene TRBJ2-7; the D gene is possibly TRBD1 (6 bases). The germline CDR1 and CDR2 sequences are ENHRY and SYGVKD. V was pared by 6 bases and J by 9 bases, with 18 bases between. The CDR3 contains 13 residues. CDR3 residues: CAISRQGLQGQYF. The CDR3, as DNA: TGTGCCATCAGCCGTCAGGGGTTACAGGGGCAGTACTTC.

The rearrangement links TRBV2 to TRBJ1-6; no firm D call. Germline V gene lookup returns CDR1 SNHLY and CDR2 FYNNEI. Trimming took off 3 bases at V and 9 bases at J, with 12 bases between the two ends. This CDR3 spans 14 amino acids. The CDR3 spells CASSDEFFGSPLHF. DNA of the CDR3: TGTGCCAGCAGTGACGAGTTTTTTGGTTCACCCCTCCACTTT.

This clone was counted between two and nine times. The chain combines TRBV7-9 with TRBJ1-2; 9 bases map to TRBD1. J lost 3 bases, V lost 0 bases, and 5 bases had no gene match. This CDR3 is built from 16 residues. CDR1 is SEHNR, CDR2 FQNEAQ, per germline (reference sequence). The CDR3 nucleotides are TGTGCCAGCAGCTTAGCCGGGACAGGGACGGACTATGGCTACACCTTC. This encodes CASSLAGTGTDYGYTF. Combining the CDR3 with reference TRBV7-9 and TRBJ1-2 gives the whole variable domain DTGVSQNPRHKITKRGQNVTFRCDPISEHNRLYWYRQTLGQGPEFLTYFQNEAQLEKSRLLSDRFSAERPKGSFSTLEIQRTEQGDSAMYLCASSLAGTGTDYGYTFGSGTRLTVV.

This chain joins TRBV7-2 and TRBJ2-3, with no clear D. CDR3 length equals 14 residues. V gave up 2 bases and J gave up 2 bases, with 8 bases separating them. The V gene's germline CDR1 is SGHTA and CDR2 FQGNSA. For the CDR3, the DNA is TGTGCCAGCAGCTTATCTGTTAACACAGATACGCAGTATTTT. Protein: CASSLSVNTDTQYF. Combining the CDR3 with reference TRBV7-2 and TRBJ2-3 gives the whole variable domain GAGVSQSPSNKVTEKGKDVELRCDPISGHTALYWYRQSLGQGLEFLIYFQGNSAPDKSGLPSDRFSAERTGGSVSTLTIQRTQQEDSAVYLCASSLSVNTDTQYFGPGTRLTVL.

This clone was seen a handful of times. The chain combines TRBV12-3 or TRBV12-4 with TRBJ1-1; D gene ambiguous. The CDR3 sequence is 12 residues long. The germline V and J ends were trimmed by 3 bases and 11 bases, with 13 bases remaining between them. CDR3 sequence reads: CASSFGALEAFF. The CDR3 bases are TGTGCCAGCAGTTTTGGAGCCCTGGAGGCTTTCTTT.

This chain joins TRBV11-2 and TRBJ1-4; D gene ambiguous. The germline V and J ends were trimmed by 3 bases and 10 bases, with 9 bases remaining between them. This CDR3 spans 12 amino acids. The V gene's germline CDR1 is SGHAT and CDR2 FQNNGV. The CDR3 loop is CASSFGLGKLFF. CDR3 in DNA: TGTGCCAGCAGCTTCGGACTGGGAAAACTGTTTTTT.

The V gene is TRBV5-4, the J gene TRBJ2-7, with TRBD2 matching 11 bases. V lost 0 bases, J lost 3 bases, and 8 bases stayed unmatched. Germline CDR1 and CDR2: SGHNT and YYREEE (reference sequence). The length of the CDR3 is 17 residues. In DNA form, the CDR3 reads TGTGCCAGCAGCTTGGGGGTTACTAGCGGGAGTAACTACGAGCAGTACTTC. Translation: CASSLGVTSGSNYEQYF.

For the CDR3, the DNA is TGTGCCAGCAGCCCTTACAGGGGCTTCGAGCAGTACTTC. Translation: CASSPYRGFEQYF. The chain couples TRBV7-9 to TRBJ2-7, with TRBD1 matching over 7 bases. The CDR3 runs to 13 residues. V dropped 5 bases and J dropped 6; count of bases not matched to a gene: 7. CDR1 SEHNR and CDR2 FQNEAQ come from the germline V gene (reference sequence).

V usage is TRBV18 and J usage is TRBJ1-2; D is possibly TRBD1 (5 bases). CDR3 length equals 15 residues. V was cut by 2 bases and J by 7 bases, with 17 bases left in between. Germline V gene lookup returns CDR1 KGHSH and CDR2 LQKENI. The CDR3 DNA follows: TGTGCCAGCTCACCAGTCAAGGGGCAGGTCGCTGGCTACACCTTC. This translates into CASSPVKGQVAGYTF. Supplemented by reference TRBV18 and TRBJ1-2, the full variable domain reads NAGVMQNPRHLVRRRGQEARLRCSPMKGHSHVYWYRQLPEEGLKFMVYLQKENIIDESGMPKERFSAEFPKEGPSILRIQQVVRGDSAAYFCASSPVKGQVAGYTFGSGTRLTVV.

V gene TRBV16 combines with J gene TRBJ2-5, with 8 bases lining up with TRBD1. After removal of 4 bases from V and 5 bases from J, the junction contained 12 bases not matched to a gene. Germline loops: CDR1 KGHSY, CDR2 FQNENV. The CDR3 runs to 16 residues. The CDR3: CASSPKEQGAAETQYF. As DNA, the CDR3 is TGTGCCAGCAGCCCCAAGGAGCAGGGGGCGGCGGAGACCCAGTACTTC. Complete variable domain (other parts from reference TRBV16 and TRBJ2-5): GEEVAQTPKHLVRGEGQKAKLYCAPIKGHSYVFWYQQVLKNEFKFLISFQNENVFDETGMPKERFSAKCLPNSPCSLEIQATKLEDSAVYFCASSPKEQGAAETQYFGPGTRLLVL.

The gene calls are TRBV15 and TRBJ1-2; possibly TRBD1 for D (6 bases). CDR1 and CDR2 (germline): LNHNV, YYDKDF (reference sequence). V lost 1 base to trimming and J lost 4 bases, with 16 bases between them. The CDR3 sequence is 16 residues long. The CDR3, as DNA: TGTGCCACCAGCAGAGGAGGGGCAGGGGCGCTCTATGGCTACACCTTC. Its protein product is CATSRGGAGALYGYTF.

The gene calls are TRBV27 and TRBJ2-2; 12 bases map to TRBD2. V trimming: 5 bases; J trimming: 6 bases; junction bases outside the gene matches: 10. In germline, CDR1 is MNHEY, CDR2 SMNVEV (reference sequence). The CDR3 sequence is 17 residues long. CDR3: CASSKLAGGFAAGELFF. In DNA, the CDR3 is TGTGCCAGCAGTAAACTAGCGGGGGGTTTTGCGGCCGGGGAGCTGTTTTTT.

The sample holds a few counts of this clone. V gene TRBV4-1 combines with J gene TRBJ1-5; the D is unclear. Trimming took 2 bases from V and 0 from J, leaving 8 bases between them. The V gene's germline CDR1 is MGHRA and CDR2 YSYEKL. The CDR3 is 15 amino acids. CDR3 sequence: CASSQPGYSNQPQHF. Written as DNA, the CDR3 is TGCGCCAGCAGCCAACCGGGATATAGCAATCAGCCCCAGCATTTT.

V usage is TRBV11-3 and J usage is TRBJ2-2; D unclear. Trimming pared 5 bases from V and 1 base from J, leaving 8 bases between. CDR1 is SGHNT, CDR2 YENEEA, per germline. The CDR3 spans 14 residues. CDR3 region: CASSAHRNTGELFF. The DNA of the CDR3 is TGTGCCAGCAGCGCGCACAGGAACACCGGGGAGCTGTTTTTT. Variable domain in full (rest from reference TRBV11-3 and TRBJ2-2): EAGVVQSPRYKIIEKKQPVAFWCNPISGHNTLYWYLQNLGQGPELLIRYENEEAVDDSQLPKDRFSAERLKGVDSTLKIQPAELGDSAVYLCASSAHRNTGELFFGEGSRLTVL.